These 8 T cell receptor beta chains were all obtained from the same sample, sequenced in a study of post-analysis software for immune sequencing data. These receptors have no known antigen. TCR beta libraries were prepared from cDNA with unique molecular identifiers. MiXCR was run by TCRdb on the PCR reads, yielding one entry per CDR3 protein. The sample lists about 210,000 distinct CDR3 sequences; 29% were seen once. Whole-study findings and limits: Patients used five TRBV segments, including TRBV5-6, TRBV5-1 and TRBV20-1, more often than controls.

Input material: blood. The receptors stem from a girl aged 2-17 years with multiple sclerosis.

Many counts were recorded for this clonotype. The CDR3 sequence is CSARGPSETQYF. The CDR3 DNA sequence: TGCAGTGCTAGGGGCCCGAGTGAGACCCAGTACTTC. This chain joins TRBV20-1 and TRBJ2-5; D call uncertain. The CDR3 covers 12 residues. With 3 bases removed from V and 5 bases from J, the gap between germline ends came to 10 bases. Looked up from germline, CDR1 is DFQATT and CDR2 is SNEGSKA (reference sequence).

This clonotype was seen more than once but under ten times. The rearrangement links TRBV7-2 to TRBJ1-1; the D is unclear. V dropped 0 bases and J dropped 5 bases, with 10 bases sitting between them. The V gene's germline CDR1 is SGHTA and CDR2 FQGNSA. This CDR3 has 14 residues. The CDR3 DNA follows: TGTGCCAGCAGCTTAGCGCGTTCTAGGACTGAAGCTTTCTTT. As protein: CASSLARSRTEAFF.

This clonotype was detected only a few times. The V and J genes are TRBV29-1 and TRBJ1-1, with D maybe TRBD1 (6 bases). V lost 8 bases, J lost 0 bases, and 19 bases lay in between. Germline CDR1 reads SQVTM; CDR2 reads ANQGSEA. The CDR3 runs 15 residues. The CDR3 sequence is CSTNRDTVVNTEAFF. The CDR3 nucleotides are TGCAGCACCAACAGGGACACGGTAGTGAACACTGAAGCTTTCTTT.

This clonotype was recorded at least ten times. The chain carries TRBV12-3 or TRBV12-4 and TRBJ2-7; D may be TRBD1 or TRBD2 (5 bases each). The V and J ends lost 3 bases and 2 bases respectively, with 11 bases between them. CDR3 size: 14 residues. CDR3 residues: CASSFGADAYEQYF. DNA of the CDR3: TGTGCCAGCAGTTTCGGGGCGGATGCCTACGAGCAGTACTTC.

This sequence joins TRBV12-3 or TRBV12-4 and TRBJ2-5; tentative D call: TRBD2 (5 bases). Trimming pared 6 bases from V and 11 bases from J, leaving 13 bases between. This CDR3 spans 11 amino acids. The CDR3 spells CASRARGEQYF. DNA for the CDR3: TGTGCCAGCAGGGCACGGGGTGAGCAGTACTTC.

This chain links TRBV4-1 with TRBJ2-5, with TRBD2 matching 8 bases. V was pared by 4 bases and J by 1 base, with 8 bases of the junction left unmatched. In germline, CDR1 is MGHRA, CDR2 YSYEKL. The CDR3 covers 16 residues. CDR3 protein: CASSPRALAVQETQYF. DNA for the CDR3: TGCGCCAGCAGCCCCCGAGCACTAGCGGTCCAAGAGACCCAGTACTTC.

This clonotype showed up just a few times. This rearrangement joins TRBV2 to TRBJ2-7; tentative D call: TRBD2 (6 bases). V lost 8 bases to trimming and J lost 7 bases, with 21 bases between them. Germline CDR1 SNHLY, CDR2 FYNNEI. This CDR3 has 14 residues. Here the CDR3 DNA reads TGTGCCAGCGCTCGACTAGACCCTCGGGAAGAGCAGTACTTC. Protein sequence: CASARLDPREEQYF.

The chain carries TRBV3-1 and TRBJ2-7; 11 nucleotides match TRBD2. The CDR3 is made up of 17 amino acids. CDR1 is LGHDT and CDR2 is YNNKEL in the germline V gene (reference sequence). The ends lost 7 bases at V and 4 bases at J; junction bases unmatched: 15. CDR3 in amino acids: CASKGTSGGKGSYEQYF. The CDR3 region has the DNA TGTGCCAGCAAAGGTACTAGCGGGGGCAAAGGGTCATACGAGCAGTACTTC.